The T cell receptor beta chain under discussion was sequenced for a study of blood T cell repertoires in COVID-19. Study at large: The United States, Italy and Spain supplied acute and convalescent COVID-19 samples.

Participants spanned ages about 18 to 100 years and resided in 20 to 30 US areas. Grouping used clinical history reported by participants in a survey and questionnaire. Produced via immunoSEQ multiplex PCR; TCRdb's table is partial and in-frame only. Of about 180,000 clones listed, about 91% are singletons. Trimming cost V 8 bases and J 0 bases, with 8 bases left between them. This CDR3 has 13 amino acids. Germline V gene lookup returns CDR1 SNHLY and CDR2 FYNNEI. The origin of this receptor is a woman between 35 and 50 years old with acute COVID-19. This rearrangement joins TRBV2 to TRBJ2-1; possibly TRBD2 for D (5 bases). Sequences were obtained from PBMCs or T cells enriched from blood (not recorded which). The CDR3 DNA follows: TGTGCCAGCGGGGAGAGCTCCTACAATGAGCAGTTCTTC. Residues: CASGESSYNEQFF.